This record covers a single T cell receptor beta chain. Its antigen is not yet known. Base quality data are lacking; no much larger clone is found one base away. Libraries were constructed by the immunoSEQ multiplex PCR assay. The multiplex PCR relied on a mix of 60 forward primers for TCR Vbeta segments and 13 reverse primers for TCR Jbeta segments. A multiplex PCR assay on genomic DNA amplified the CDR3 region of rearranged TCR beta genes. Amplified TCR beta libraries were sequenced as 87-base-pair reads on the Illumina HiSeq System. On the authors' methods: Across the roughly 600 repertoires, a later analysis counted some 81 million unique TCR beta chains, some 11 million of which were shared by at least two donors. To remove PCR and sequencing errors, raw reads were error-corrected and collapsed into unique sequences using a nearest-neighbor algorithm that merged closely related sequences. Alignment of CDR3 sequences to IMGT reference sequences was used to assign V, D and J gene segments. For a sequence to be retained, a match of at least six nucleotides was required to both a V gene segment and a J gene segment. Rearrangements were called productive when the CDR3 lacked stop codons and stayed in frame with V and J; all others were non-productive. CDR3 was defined by IMGT convention, running from the second conserved V-encoded cysteine to the conserved J-encoded phenylalanine. The earlier analysis of a few hundred of the donors excluded any sequence lacking an unambiguous match to a single V gene segment. An earlier analysis of 450 to 650 of the donors called V segments functional above 56.7% productive rearrangements and segregating when the between-donor standard deviation exceeded 5%. A statistical classification framework was developed to diagnose cytomegalovirus status using the catalog of TCR beta chain sequences. In a later analysis, TCR nucleotide sequences were compared against IMGT/GENE-DB human TR gene sequences so that V and J genes could be assigned. The TCRdist pipeline was used in a later analysis to assign CDR3 sequences and most-parsimonious VDJ recombination scenarios. A later analysis defined each TCR beta chain by its CDR3 amino acid sequence plus V-gene family, and excluded reads lacking a unique V-gene family. A later analysis removed roughly 590 highly shared, low-generation-probability nucleotide sequences to deal with suspected cross-contamination and a sequencing artifact. A later analysis calculated a clonal expansion index for each public chain from normalized within-repertoire ranks of inferred template counts. In a later analysis, generation probabilities were computed with a VDJ recombination model fitted to out-of-frame rearrangements, and the resulting probabilities were checked against IGoR. A later analysis scored TCR-TCR, TCR-HLA and TCR-CMV co-occurrence with hypergeometric tests, applying a repertoire-size bias correction to TCR pairs. In a later analysis, false discovery rates were estimated by permuting HLA or CMV assignments 20 times. In a later analysis, co-occurring TCRs were grouped using DBSCAN, with TCRdist sequence similarity added in when clustering inside HLA-allele-positive subsets. Co-occurrence clustering excluded repertoires with fewer than 30,000 or more than 120,000 public chains, plus five with anomalous nucleotide sharing. As stored in TCRdb, this immuneACCESS dataset retains in-frame rearrangements with V and J assigned. A fraction of the clones does not appear; measured against another copy, unresolved V genes explain less than half of the discrepancy, and the remainder lacks a known reason. V, J and clone size are taken as reported in that table, and D and trimming were inferred from the DNA itself. The sample table shows tens of thousands of clones, and roughly 84% are seen once. The ten largest account for approximately 3% of the sample.

The data belong to a study of cytomegalovirus exposure and HLA in healthy donors (dated by TCRdb to the late 2010s). Context from the whole study: According to an earlier analysis of several hundred of the donors, about 190 million T cells yielded 95 million to 140 million unique TCR beta sequences and approximately 300 Gb of sequence data. Roughly 310 gigabases of sequencing data and 80 million or so unique TCR sequences were included in an early release covering about 600 HLA-typed donors. A later genetic analysis used genome-wide SNP genotypes for about 60% of the 666 donors, treating that subset as a discovery cohort. The study aimed to test whether signatures of past pathogen exposure could be identified by cataloging public T cell receptors. Among the roughly 390 genotyped donors, around 81% belonged to the genetic ancestry cluster associated with self-reported Caucasian donors. A handful of DR-DQ haplotypes were handled as single units for association and clustering because linkage in the cohort was strong. To predict cytomegalovirus infection status, the study brought together high-throughput TCR immunosequencing, statistical association of individual TCRs with disease status, and machine learning. Every discovery cohort repertoire had been produced on one sequencing platform. In the later analysis, no new phenotypic data were used to find candidate immune exposures; instead, reliance was placed on TCR beta sequences and their occurrence across donors. A later analysis re-analyzed previously published TCR beta repertoires from 550 to 700 donors and added high-resolution HLA genotyping to study TCR occurrence patterns. The study used immunosequencing to profile the T cell repertoires of some 600 subjects and linked those repertoires to cytomegalovirus serostatus. Across under 500 genotyped donors of the cohort, an average of roughly 250,000 unique TCR beta nucleotide sequences per donor were sequenced, and roughly 20% of those sequences were non-productive. Donor age, sex, ethnicity and CMV serostatus were compiled alongside the repertoire data. Class I and class II HLA loci were covered by the typing at four-digit resolution. An earlier analysis of fewer than 700 of the donors applied high-throughput TCR beta sequencing to assess whether each TCR beta V gene segment acted as functional or pseudogenic. Typing coverage varied by locus: roughly 620-630 donors for A, B, C, DRB1 and DQB1; around 560 for DQA1; approximately 610 for DPA1; some 470 for DPB1. In addition to the first cohort of 666 subjects, a separate validation cohort of 120 different subjects was used.

The cohort consisted of 650 to 700 healthy bone marrow donors. Cohort members were all nominally healthy when sampled, although unrecorded immune exposures were likely present. The donor tested CMV seronegative, placing the donor among the 350 to 400 seronegative members of the cohort. A peripheral blood sample was provided by each donor, and peripheral blood mononuclear cells were used for TCR beta sequencing. The Qiagen DNeasy Blood Extraction Kit was used to extract genomic DNA from the blood cell samples. What the research found in general, with its limitations: In both the original and validation cohorts, the classifier was reported to diagnose cytomegalovirus status with high specificity and sensitivity. In a later analysis, HLA-associated TCR beta chains showed more clonal expansion and lower generation probabilities than non-associated chains that were equally common. In a later analysis, most CMV-associated TCR beta chains were found to appear HLA-restricted, with HLA associations seemingly driven largely by CMV exposure. HLA typing was unavailable for some donors at each locus, so association tests used only the typed subset. A group of highly shared sequence variants was considered likely to be a technical artifact of the sequencing pipeline. Some IMGT-functional V segments, including TRBV6-2 and TRBV6-3, could not be distinguished by the 87-base-pair reads and were therefore excluded. For the cohort, immune exposure information was limited to CMV serostatus. A later analysis associated 16,951 TCR beta sequences with specific HLA alleles at a false discovery rate of 0.05. A few of the identified cytomegalovirus-associated TCR beta chains were confirmed in vitro to be specific for cytomegalovirus antigens. According to the authors, the approach could potentially be generalized to other disease states and immunological phenotypes. Most TCR sequences were seen in very few donors, while some public TCRs were found in many individuals. According to a later analysis, parvovirus B19, influenza, CMV and Epstein-Barr virus appeared linked to several top co-occurrence clusters. A further reported finding was that TCR beta sequences accurately predicted the HLA-A and HLA-B alleles for most subjects in the first cohort. Some 16 rarely observed V segments, including chromosome 9 orphons, were excluded from the earlier analysis of about 600 of the donors because counts were too low. The study listed 170 or so TCR beta chains as associated with cytomegalovirus. In this cohort, only TCR beta chains were sequenced, and detectable features were limited by the absence of alpha or paired-chain data. When HLA alleles, especially DR and DQ, strongly co-occurred, TCR associations were difficult to assign to individual alleles. In an earlier analysis of about 540 of the donors, most TCR beta V segments were observed in productive rearrangements about 90% or about 30% of the time, broadly matching IMGT annotations. The presence/absence analyses assumed that sequencing depth was roughly uniform across donors, and that assumption may not be true. In a later analysis, the rate of TCR association differed among HLA loci, with DRB1 alleles having the most associated TCRs and HLA-C alleles having the fewest. Correlated functional status among segregating V segments might be attributable to linkage disequilibrium, but an unknown experimental factor could not be ruled out. In a later genetic analysis, a missense DCLRE1C variant was associated with V-gene and J-gene trimming of TCR beta chains, and the association was replicated in an independent cohort. Compared with the roughly 600-donor mean, donors in an Asian-associated ancestry cluster had fewer N-insertions in productive TCRs, according to a later genetic analysis.

CDR1 and CDR2 are read off the germline V gene as SGHDN and FVKESK. Reading from cysteine to phenylalanine, the CDR3 counts 14 amino acids. CDR3 DNA is the only sequence kept; it has 42 bases, read in frame from the first base. V drops 4 bases and J drops 8 bases, leaving 17 bases in between. Material for sequencing was PBMCs. The rearrangement joined TRBV14 to TRBJ1-2; matching of 6 bases hints at TRBD1 as the D gene. This TCR was recovered from a woman aged 18-29 years in good health and CMV-seronegative. The CDR3 corresponds to CASSRGGPIEGYTF. The sequenced DNA is TGTGCCAGCAGCCGGGGGGGGCCAATCGAAGGCTACACCTTC. The CDR3 plus the reference TRBV14 and TRBJ1-2 genes for the other parts give the full variable domain: EAGVTQFPSHSVIEKGQTVTLRCDPISGHDNLYWYRRVMGKEIKFLLHFVKESKQDESGMPNNRFLAERTGGTYSTLKVQPAELEDSGVYFCASSRGGPIEGYTFGSGTRLTVV.